Shown below are 27 T cell receptor beta chains from a single sample sequenced in a study of cytomegalovirus exposure and HLA in healthy donors (dated by TCRdb to 2016 to 2017). The library relied on the immunoSEQ multiplex PCR assay. This immuneACCESS table, as held by TCRdb, lists in-frame sequences with V and J called but not all clones. Of the missing ones, under half trace to an unresolved V gene in checked studies; the others have no known cause. Counted in this sample were 200,000 or so clones; around nine tenths of them appeared once. Approximately 1.1% of the sample is taken by the ten largest. The sequencing sample was made of PBMCs. The receptor source for this set is a woman aged 18-35 years in good health and CMV-seronegative.

The V call is TRBV5-1, the J call TRBJ1-1; 8 bases fit TRBD1. The CDR3 sequence is 16 residues long. Germline CDR1 is SGHRS and CDR2 is YFSETQ. V shed 0 bases, J shed 1 base, and the junction held 5 bases outside the gene matches. This chain's CDR3 is CASSLGFGTGNTEAFF. Here the CDR3 DNA reads TGCGCCAGCAGCTTGGGCTTTGGGACAGGGAACACTGAAGCTTTCTTT.

This clone was observed a single time. The gene calls are TRBV18 and TRBJ1-4, with D hard to call. Germline V gives CDR1 KGHSH, CDR2 LQKENI. CDR3 length: 17 residues. V lost 1 base, J lost 8 bases, and 20 bases lay in between. The CDR3 loop reads CASSPRGDGRAQEKLFF. The CDR3 DNA follows: TGTGCCAGCTCACCACGAGGTGATGGGAGGGCGCAAGAAAAACTGTTTTTT.

The V call is TRBV12-5, the J call TRBJ1-5; TRBD1 might be the D (6 bases). The CDR3 totals 15 residues. Deletions cut 2 bases from V and 3 bases from J, with 11 bases between. Germline CDR1 is LGHNT and CDR2 is FRNRAP. CDR3 nucleotide sequence: TGTGCTAGTGGTTTGCCCGGACAGTACAATCAGCCCCAGCATTTT. Amino acids: CASGLPGQYNQPQHF.

The chain couples TRBV4-1 to TRBJ2-7; D may be TRBD2 (5 bases). The germline V gene has CDR1 MGHRA and CDR2 YSYEKL. The germline V and J ends were trimmed by 1 base and 7 bases, with 14 bases remaining between them. The CDR3 totals 14 residues. The CDR3 bases are TGCGCCAGCAGCCAAGTCCCCGGGATAGAGGAGCAGTACTTC. Its protein product is CASSQVPGIEEQYF.

J is TRBJ1-1 and V is TRBV28; 7 bases agree with TRBD1. The V gene's germline CDR1 is MDHEN and CDR2 SYDVKM. The CDR3 runs to 16 residues. J was trimmed by 5 bases and V by 2 bases; bases with no gene match: 11. The CDR3 loop reads CASSLLRQGGRTEAFF. CDR3 sequence (DNA): TGTGCCAGCAGTTTACTTCGACAGGGCGGTCGGACTGAAGCTTTCTTT.

The chain carries TRBV6-1 and TRBJ1-4; 7 nucleotides align to TRBD1. CDR3 length equals 15 residues. In germline, CDR1 is MNHNS, CDR2 SASEGT. The ends lost 3 bases at V and 7 bases at J; junction bases unmatched: 8. The CDR3, as DNA: TGTGCCAGCAGTGAGGATGACAGGGACTTTGAAAAACTGTTTTTT. Translated, it gives CASSEDDRDFEKLFF.

The V and J genes are TRBV9 and TRBJ2-3, with TRBD1 matching over 12 bases. Germline loops: CDR1 SGDLS, CDR2 YYNGEE. This CDR3 is 17 amino acids long. The V gene end was trimmed by 3 bases and the J gene end by 5 bases; junction bases not matched to a gene: 10. CDR3 residues: CASSEDFRDRGQDTQYF. CDR3 coding DNA: TGTGCCAGCAGCGAGGATTTCCGGGACAGGGGGCAAGATACGCAGTATTTT.

The chain combines TRBV11-2 with TRBJ2-7; D gene uncertain. This CDR3 is built from 11 residues. Germline V lookup: CDR1 SGHAT, CDR2 FQNNGV. Trimming pared 5 bases from V and 7 bases from J, leaving 9 bases between. CDR3 in amino acids: CASSQREEQYF. The CDR3 DNA follows: TGTGCCAGCAGCCAACGCGAAGAGCAGTACTTC.

The CDR3 DNA reads as TGTGCCAGCAGTGAAGGGGGCAGCCGAAGGGGCTACGAGCAGTACTTC. It encodes CASSEGGSRRGYEQYF. The chain uses TRBV6-1 and TRBJ2-7; weak D call: TRBD1 (5 bases). Germline values: CDR1 MNHNS, CDR2 SASEGT. CDR3 length: 16 amino acids. V lost 1 base, J lost 3 bases, and 16 bases lay in between.

V gene TRBV9 combines with J gene TRBJ2-1; 11 bases line up with TRBD2. Trimming took 3 bases from V and 3 from J; bases not matched to a gene: 2. CDR3 length equals 15 residues. Per germline, CDR1 SGDLS and CDR2 YYNGEE. The CDR3 reads CASSAGLADYNEQFF. The CDR3 nucleotides are TGTGCCAGCAGCGCGGGACTAGCGGACTACAATGAGCAGTTCTTC.

The chain carries TRBV7-9 and TRBJ2-1, with TRBD1 matching 9 bases. Looked up from germline, CDR1 is SEHNR and CDR2 is FQNEAQ (reference sequence). The J segment lost 14 bases and the V segment lost 4 bases, leaving 3 bases of the junction unmatched. There are 11 residues in the CDR3. CDR3: CASSSDRGEFF. The DNA of the CDR3 is TGTGCCAGCAGCTCCGACAGGGGGGAGTTCTTC.

This chain links TRBV30 with TRBJ1-1; D gene uncertain. Germline CDR1 and CDR2: GTSNPN and SVGIG (reference sequence). V was pared by 0 bases and J by 3 bases, with 14 bases between. CDR3 size: 15 residues. The CDR3 DNA reads TGTGCCTGGAGTGTACTAGTGGGGAGGGACACTGAAGCTTTCTTT. This encodes CAWSVLVGRDTEAFF.

The genes are TRBV19 and TRBJ1-2; 10 nucleotides align to TRBD1. J was trimmed by 2 bases and V by 5 bases; bases with no gene match: 5. This CDR3 has 15 amino acids. Germline V lookup: CDR1 LNHDA, CDR2 SQIVND (reference sequence). This CDR3 reads CASSLGQGENYGYTF. The DNA of the CDR3 is TGTGCCAGTAGTCTCGGACAGGGGGAGAACTATGGCTACACCTTC.

The chain carries TRBV10-3 and TRBJ1-2; D remains unclear. Trimming removed 5 bases at V and 6 bases at J, with 13 bases between. This CDR3 contains 13 residues. The germline V gene encodes CDR1 ENHRY and CDR2 SYGVKD. DNA of the CDR3: TGTGCCATCAGTCCCCGGGGAGAGAATGGCTACACCTTC. It encodes CAISPRGENGYTF.

This CDR3 is CASSQKHTDSPLHF. The CDR3 nucleotides are TGTGCCAGCAGCCAGAAACACACAGATTCACCCCTCCACTTT. The chain combines TRBV7-6 with TRBJ1-6; D call uncertain. Looked up from germline, CDR1 is SGHVS and CDR2 is FNYEAQ. V lost 5 bases to trimming and J lost 8 bases, with 13 bases between them. There are 14 residues in the CDR3.

This clone was observed a few times. V is TRBV28 and J is TRBJ1-5, with 8 bases lining up with TRBD1. Germline trimming cut 3 bases from V and 0 bases from J; bases unmatched to any gene: 1. This CDR3 region has 15 residues. Germline V gene data show CDR1 as MDHEN and CDR2 as SYDVKM. DNA for the CDR3: TGTGCCAGCAGTTTGGGACAGGTTAGCAATCAGCCCCAGCATTTT. Its protein product is CASSLGQVSNQPQHF. The complete variable domain, with remaining parts taken from reference TRBV28 and TRBJ1-5, reads DVKVTQSSRYLVKRTGEKVFLECVQDMDHENMFWYRQDPGLGLRLIYFSYDVKMKEKGDIPEGYSVSREKKERFSLILESASTNQTSMYLCASSLGQVSNQPQHFGDGTRLSIL.

V usage is TRBV2 and J usage is TRBJ2-5; weak D call: TRBD2 (6 bases). The length of the CDR3 is 13 residues. The V and J ends lost 6 bases and 5 bases respectively, with 13 bases between them. Germline CDR1 SNHLY, CDR2 FYNNEI. This CDR3 reads CASSIRDLETQYF. The CDR3 DNA reads as TGTGCCAGCAGCATCAGGGACTTGGAGACCCAGTACTTC.

In DNA form, the CDR3 reads TGTGCCAGCTCACCACGGCAGTTGAACACTGAAGCTTTCTTT. Protein: CASSPRQLNTEAFF. The V call is TRBV18, the J call TRBJ1-1; unclear D gene. The CDR3 contains 14 residues. The V end lost 1 base, the J end lost 0 bases, and 6 bases lay between the germline ends. The germline CDR1 and CDR2 sequences are KGHSH and LQKENI.

This chain connects TRBV6-4 to TRBJ2-3; D gene ambiguous. Germline loops: CDR1 MRHNA, CDR2 SNTAGT. This CDR3 spans 15 amino acids. Trimming left V 6 bases short and J 4 bases short, with 17 bases between. The CDR3 loop reads CASRRGARFSDTQYF. The CDR3, as DNA: TGTGCCAGCAGACGCGGAGCTAGGTTCTCAGATACGCAGTATTTT.

V is TRBV10-3 and J is TRBJ2-5; D is perhaps TRBD2 (5 bases). The germline V gene has CDR1 ENHRY and CDR2 SYGVKD. The CDR3 extends over 14 amino acids. The V and J ends lost 3 bases and 5 bases respectively, with 13 bases between them. Written as DNA, the CDR3 is TGTGCCATCAGTGATACTAGGTTCGGGGAGACCCAGTACTTC. Translation gives CAISDTRFGETQYF.

V usage is TRBV27 and J usage is TRBJ1-5; D unresolved. The CDR3 is 13 amino acids. The V end was cut by 4 bases, the J end by 4 bases, with 8 bases between. Germline values: CDR1 MNHEY, CDR2 SMNVEV (reference sequence). For the CDR3, the DNA is TGTGCCAGCAGTTATTCGGGGAATCAGCCCCAGCATTTT. This codes for CASSYSGNQPQHF.

This chain joins TRBV4-1 and TRBJ2-7, with TRBD2 identical over 9 bases. The germline CDR1 and CDR2 sequences are MGHRA and YSYEKL. The CDR3 is made up of 15 amino acids. V gave up 1 base and J gave up 4 bases; unmatched junction bases: 5. DNA of the CDR3: TGCGCCAGCAGCCAAGTAGCGGGAGTCGAGTACGAGCAGTACTTC. Translated: CASSQVAGVEYEQYF.

This chain connects TRBV5-4 to TRBJ2-3; 11 bases match TRBD2. The V gene's germline CDR1 is SGHNT and CDR2 YYREEE (reference sequence). V was pared by 0 bases and J by 5 bases, with 11 bases of the junction left unmatched. The CDR3 loop spans 18 amino acids. The CDR3 DNA reads TGTGCCAGCAGCTTGGGACTAGCGGGACGCGGAGCACAAGATACGCAGTATTTT. Its protein is CASSLGLAGRGAQDTQYF.

The genes are TRBV5-1 and TRBJ2-1, with 7 bases that match TRBD2. Germline V lookup: CDR1 SGHRS, CDR2 YFSETQ. The CDR3 extends over 15 amino acids. The ends lost 0 bases at V and 9 bases at J; junction bases unmatched: 9. CDR3 nucleotides: TGCGCCAGCAGCTTGGGGGCGGGAGCCTCCGCTGAGCAGTTCTTC. Residues: CASSLGAGASAEQFF.

DNA for the CDR3: TGTGCCAGCAAACCAGGACTTTCCCTCACCGGGGAGCTGTTTTTT. It is translated as CASKPGLSLTGELFF. The chain uses TRBV6-1 and TRBJ2-2, with D maybe TRBD2 (5 bases). CDR1 is MNHNS, CDR2 SASEGT, per germline. V was trimmed by 7 bases and J by 4 bases, leaving 16 bases between them. The CDR3 covers 15 residues.

The chain is built from TRBV9 and TRBJ2-1, with 12 bases fitting TRBD2. The V gene's germline CDR1 is SGDLS and CDR2 YYNGEE. Losses at the gene ends were 2 bases for V and 7 bases for J; bases not matched to a gene: 1. The CDR3 consists of 14 residues. CDR3 in DNA: TGTGCCAGCAGCGTGACTAGCGGGAGAAATGAGCAGTTCTTC. Amino acid sequence: CASSVTSGRNEQFF.

V usage is TRBV6-5 and J usage is TRBJ1-2, with D possibly matching TRBD1 (6 bases). The CDR3 consists of 15 residues. The V and J ends lost 5 bases and 0 bases respectively, with 13 bases between them. Germline loops: CDR1 MNHEY, CDR2 SVGAGI. The CDR3 region has the DNA TGTGCCAGCAGTACACACAGGGACACTAACTATGGCTACACCTTC. Protein: CASSTHRDTNYGYTF.